This T cell receptor (beta chain) derives from a study of blood T cell repertoires in COVID-19. Under the authors' procedure: Quantification of nucleated cells was approximated via reference gene primer amplification. The data were produced by immunoSEQ multiplex PCR, yet TCRdb's version contains in-frame clones alone and is incomplete. V and J calls plus clone size are reproduced from that table; the DNA served to infer D and trimming. Of 310,000 or so clones detected, roughly 90% appear once; the ten largest clones hold about 6%. In germline, CDR1 is SGDLS, CDR2 YYNGEE. The CDR3 contains 15 residues. Trimming removed 0 bases from V and 5 bases from J; junction bases left unmatched: 3. This clone has just one count.

The sequence was collected from a man aged 18-30 years who had recovered from COVID-19. The sequenced sample was peripheral blood. The chain links TRBV9 to TRBJ1-2; 11 bases fit TRBD1. The CDR3 coding sequence is TGTGCCAGCAGCGTAGGGGACAGGGGGAAGTATGGCTACACCTTC. This codes for CASSVGDRGKYGYTF.